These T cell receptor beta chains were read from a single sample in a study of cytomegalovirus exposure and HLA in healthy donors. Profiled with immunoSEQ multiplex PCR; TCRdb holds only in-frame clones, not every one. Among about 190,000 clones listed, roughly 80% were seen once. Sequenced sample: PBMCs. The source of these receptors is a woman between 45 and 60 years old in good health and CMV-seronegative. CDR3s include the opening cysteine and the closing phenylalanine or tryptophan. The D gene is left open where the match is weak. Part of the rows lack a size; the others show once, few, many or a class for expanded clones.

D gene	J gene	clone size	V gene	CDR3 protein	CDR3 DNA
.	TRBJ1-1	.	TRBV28	CASLVPGKGNTEAFF	TGTGCCAGCCTAGTGCCGGGGAAAGGGAACACTGAAGCTTTCTTT
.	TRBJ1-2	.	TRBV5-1	CASSSGTENYGYTF	TGCGCCAGCAGTTCCGGGACTGAGAACTATGGCTACACCTTC
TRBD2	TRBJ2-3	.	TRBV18	CASSPLLAGLVDTQYF	TGTGCCAGCTCACCCCTACTAGCGGGGTTGGTGGATACGCAGTATTTT
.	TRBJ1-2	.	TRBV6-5	CASSYSGGPDGYTF	TGTGCCAGCAGTTACTCGGGGGGGCCGGATGGCTACACCTTC
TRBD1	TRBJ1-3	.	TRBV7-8	CASSRLGQGNTIYF	TGTGCCAGCAGCCGATTGGGACAGGGGAACACCATATATTTT
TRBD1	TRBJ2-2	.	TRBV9	CASSPRTGGNTGELFF	TGTGCCAGCAGCCCAAGGACAGGGGGTAATACCGGGGAGCTGTTTTTT
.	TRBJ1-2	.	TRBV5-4	CASSNRQAANYGYTF	TGTGCCAGCAGCAATCGACAGGCCGCTAACTATGGCTACACCTTC
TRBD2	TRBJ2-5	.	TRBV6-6	CASSYVAGAQETQYF	TGTGCCAGCAGTTACGTAGCGGGGGCACAAGAGACCCAGTACTTC
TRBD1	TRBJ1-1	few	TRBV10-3	CAISSGTGGWGTEAFF	TGTGCCATCAGTTCCGGGACAGGGGGCTGGGGGACTGAAGCTTTCTTT
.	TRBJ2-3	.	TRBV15	CATSRVGTDTQYF	TGTGCCACCAGCAGAGTCGGGACAGATACGCAGTATTTT
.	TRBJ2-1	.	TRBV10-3	CAISESWRDNEQFF	TGTGCCATCAGTGAGTCTTGGAGAGACAATGAGCAGTTCTTC
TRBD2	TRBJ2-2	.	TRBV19	CASSISETSGRIPGELFF	TGTGCCAGTAGTATAAGCGAGACTAGCGGGAGAATCCCCGGGGAGCTGTTTTTT
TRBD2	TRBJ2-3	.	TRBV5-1	CASSLVGAGGTDTQYF	TGCGCCAGCAGCCTGGTTGGAGCGGGGGGCACAGATACGCAGTATTTT
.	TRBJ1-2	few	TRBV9	CASSPRSGQGGYGYTF	TGTGCCAGCAGCCCACGATCGGGGCAGGGAGGCTATGGCTACACCTTC
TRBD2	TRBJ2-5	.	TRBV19	CASSPRTSGALQETQYF	TGTGCCAGTAGTCCCCGGACTAGCGGGGCCCTTCAAGAGACCCAGTACTTC
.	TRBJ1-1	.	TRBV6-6	CASSLKGSTEAFF	TGTGCCAGCAGTTTGAAAGGGAGCACTGAAGCTTTCTTT
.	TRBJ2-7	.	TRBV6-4	CASSLTAGTEQYF	TGTGCCAGCAGCTTGACGGCGGGCACCGAGCAGTACTTC
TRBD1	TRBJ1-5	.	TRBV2	CASSRQGLNQPQHF	TGTGCCAGCAGCCGACAGGGGTTGAATCAGCCCCAGCATTTT
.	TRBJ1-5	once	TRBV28	CASSPTGTPNQPQHF	TGTGCCAGCAGCCCGACCGGGACACCCAATCAGCCCCAGCATTTT
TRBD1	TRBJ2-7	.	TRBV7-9	CASSWGTGGSYEQYF	TGTGCCAGCAGCTGGGGGACAGGGGGCTCCTACGAGCAGTACTTC